This T cell receptor beta chain was obtained from a study of blood T cell repertoires in COVID-19. Study context: PBMCs, B-cell-depleted T cells, or T cells provided the cDNA or gDNA that made up the material.

Sequencing was performed with immunoSEQ multiplex PCR; in TCRdb, only in-frame clones are kept and a portion is missing. The sample records 200,000 or so clones, approximately 81% being singletons. The CDR3 extends over 14 amino acids. CDR1 and CDR2 (germline): SGHTA, FQGNSA. J was trimmed by 4 bases and V by 4 bases; bases with no gene match: 4. The origin of this receptor is a human donor in a cohort sampled during active COVID-19. The sample consisted of peripheral blood. The chain recombines TRBV7-2 with TRBJ2-1, with 7 bases aligning to TRBD2. DNA for the CDR3: TGTGCCAGCAGCTCGAGCGGGGTGTACAATGAGCAGTTCTTC. The encoded protein is CASSSSGVYNEQFF.